This T cell receptor (beta chain) appears in the sequencing data of a study of blood T cells in healthy people across ages. Whole-study findings and limits: Calculation of diversity from one million T cells yielded estimates considered to be underestimates.

This clonotype was seen a handful of times. Its antigen is as yet unknown. A second PCR of 7 to 11 cycles used a sample-barcoded 5' primer and a J-beta primer mix. Carrying 12 random nucleotides, a template-switch adaptor labeled each individual cDNA molecule. No fewer than 3 million CDR3-containing paired-end reads came from each sample. TCRdb analysed the 5' RACE reads with MiXCR anew, one entry per CDR3 protein. The sample shows 600,000 to 1,000,000 distinct CDR3 sequences, nearly 60% of them seen only once. The V gene end was trimmed by 4 bases and the J gene end by 4 bases; junction bases not matched to a gene: 3. Germline loops: CDR1 SQVTM, CDR2 ANQGSEA. CDR3 size: 12 residues. The authors extracted at least 6 micrograms of total RNA per sample.

Sequencing was carried out using blood. This TCR derives from a man aged 30 to 39 in good health. The chain joins TRBV29-1 to TRBJ2-5, with 7 bases aligning to TRBD2. CDR3 protein: CSVVGLGETQYF. Here the CDR3 DNA reads TGCAGCGTTGTCGGACTAGGAGAGACCCAGTACTTC.